The sequence of this T cell receptor (beta chain) was determined in a study of beta chain features in type 1 diabetes. Study summary: All of the samples together had some 99 million sorted cells examined.

Expressed TCRB transcripts were sequenced because the isolated RNA had all been reverse transcribed beforehand. Each sample of naive, central memory or regulatory T cells had, on average, about 3.57 million reads. Sequencing used immunoSEQ multiplex PCR; TCRdb keeps in-frame clones, though not all of them. The sample holds about 350,000 clones, about 18% seen once. Trimming pared 7 bases from V and 2 bases from J, leaving 12 bases between. Germline CDR1 reads SGHNT; CDR2 reads YENEEA. The CDR3 contains 15 residues. As for this clone: The antigen remains unidentified.

CD4+ naive, central memory, regulatory and stem cell-like memory cells were sorted via CD45RO/CCR7/CD25/CD127/CD95/CD27. Study results and limitations: When cDNA is sequenced, cells with high TCR expression could be over-represented.

This clonotype originated in a young woman in good health. This chain joins TRBV11-3 and TRBJ2-6, with a tentative D call TRBD2 (5 bases). The sample consisted of naive CD4+ T cells from blood. CDR3 coding DNA: TGTGCCAGCAACCTCCTCGGGGCTGGGGCCAACGTCCTGACTTTC. Protein product: CASNLLGAGANVLTF.